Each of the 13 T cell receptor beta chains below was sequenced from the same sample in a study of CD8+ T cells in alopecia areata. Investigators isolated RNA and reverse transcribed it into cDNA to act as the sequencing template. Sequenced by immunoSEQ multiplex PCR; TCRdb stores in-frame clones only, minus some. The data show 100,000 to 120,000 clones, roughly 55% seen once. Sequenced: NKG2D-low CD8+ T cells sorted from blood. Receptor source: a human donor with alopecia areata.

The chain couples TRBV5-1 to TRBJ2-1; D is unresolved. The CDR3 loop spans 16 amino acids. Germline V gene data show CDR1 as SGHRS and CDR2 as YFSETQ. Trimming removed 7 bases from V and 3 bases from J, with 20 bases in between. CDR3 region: CASSLRSRHDYNEQFF. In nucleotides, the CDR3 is TGCGCCAGCTCCCTAAGGAGCAGACACGACTACAATGAGCAGTTCTTC.

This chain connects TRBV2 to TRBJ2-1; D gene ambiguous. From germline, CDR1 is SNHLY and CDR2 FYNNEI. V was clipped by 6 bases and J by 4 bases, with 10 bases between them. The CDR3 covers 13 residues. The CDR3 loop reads CASRIQPYNEQFF. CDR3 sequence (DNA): TGTGCCAGCAGGATCCAACCGTACAATGAGCAGTTCTTC.

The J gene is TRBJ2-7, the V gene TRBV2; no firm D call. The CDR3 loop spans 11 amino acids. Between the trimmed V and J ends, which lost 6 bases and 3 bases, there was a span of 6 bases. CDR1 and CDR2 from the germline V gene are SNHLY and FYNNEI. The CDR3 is CASRGSYEQYF. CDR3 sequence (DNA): TGTGCCAGCAGGGGCAGCTACGAGCAGTACTTC.

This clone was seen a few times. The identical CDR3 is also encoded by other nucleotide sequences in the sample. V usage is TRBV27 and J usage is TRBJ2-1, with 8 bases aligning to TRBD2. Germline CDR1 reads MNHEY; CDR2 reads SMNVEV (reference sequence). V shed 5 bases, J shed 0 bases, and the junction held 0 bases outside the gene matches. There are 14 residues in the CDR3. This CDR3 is CASSLAGSYNEQFF. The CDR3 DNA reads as TGTGCCAGCAGTCTAGCGGGCTCCTACAATGAGCAGTTCTTC.

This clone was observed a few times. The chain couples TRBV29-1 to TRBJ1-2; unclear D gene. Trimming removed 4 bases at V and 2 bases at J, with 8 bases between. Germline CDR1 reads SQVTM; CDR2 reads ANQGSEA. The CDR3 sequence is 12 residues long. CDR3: CSVGRVNYGYTF. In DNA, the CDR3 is TGCAGCGTTGGGAGGGTCAACTATGGCTACACCTTC.

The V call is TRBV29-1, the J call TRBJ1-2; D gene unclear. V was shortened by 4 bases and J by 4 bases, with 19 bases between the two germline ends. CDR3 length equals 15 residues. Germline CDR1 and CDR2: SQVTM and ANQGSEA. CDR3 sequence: CSVVSLTATVYGYTF. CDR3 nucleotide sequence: TGCAGCGTTGTTAGTCTCACGGCAACTGTCTATGGCTACACCTTC.

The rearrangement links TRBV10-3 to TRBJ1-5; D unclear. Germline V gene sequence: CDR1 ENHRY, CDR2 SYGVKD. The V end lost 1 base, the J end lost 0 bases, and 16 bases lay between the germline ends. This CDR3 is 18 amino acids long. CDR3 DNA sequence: TGTGCCATCAGTGAGTTCCATTCCCCCGGTTATAGCAATCAGCCCCAGCATTTT. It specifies CAISEFHSPGYSNQPQHF.

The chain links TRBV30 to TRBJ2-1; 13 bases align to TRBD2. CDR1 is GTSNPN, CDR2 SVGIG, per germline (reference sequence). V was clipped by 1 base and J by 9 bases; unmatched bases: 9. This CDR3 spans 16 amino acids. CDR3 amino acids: CAWSAWTSGRGVEQFF. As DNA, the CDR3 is TGTGCCTGGAGTGCCTGGACTAGCGGGAGAGGGGTTGAGCAGTTCTTC.

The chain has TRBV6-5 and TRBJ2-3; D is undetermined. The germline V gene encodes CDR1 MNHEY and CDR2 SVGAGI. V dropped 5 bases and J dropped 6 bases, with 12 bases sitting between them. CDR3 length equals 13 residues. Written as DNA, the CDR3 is TGTGCCAGCAGTGAACCCCTAGGGGATACGCAGTATTTT. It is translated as CASSEPLGDTQYF.

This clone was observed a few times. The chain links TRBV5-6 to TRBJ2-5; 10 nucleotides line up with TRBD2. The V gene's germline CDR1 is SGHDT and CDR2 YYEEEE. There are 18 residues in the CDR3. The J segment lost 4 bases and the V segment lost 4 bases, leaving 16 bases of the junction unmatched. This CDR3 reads CASSQWGRLAGVAETQYF. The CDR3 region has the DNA TGTGCCAGCAGCCAATGGGGTCGGCTAGCGGGAGTGGCAGAGACCCAGTACTTC.

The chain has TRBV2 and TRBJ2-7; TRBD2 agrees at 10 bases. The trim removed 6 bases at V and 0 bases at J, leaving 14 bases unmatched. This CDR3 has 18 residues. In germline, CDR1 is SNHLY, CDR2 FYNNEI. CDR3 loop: CASRGASGRRGHSYEQYF. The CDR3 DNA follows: TGTGCCAGCAGAGGCGCTAGCGGGAGACGAGGTCACTCCTACGAGCAGTACTTC.

The CDR3 DNA reads as TGTGCCAGCAGACCGTTAAGGACAGGGAACACAGATACGCAGTATTTT. Its translation: CASRPLRTGNTDTQYF. The chain employs TRBV28 and TRBJ2-3; 8 bases are a match to TRBD1. The germline CDR1 and CDR2 sequences are MDHEN and SYDVKM. With V trimmed by 6 bases and J by 2 bases, 10 bases remained unmatched. CDR3 length: 16 amino acids. The whole variable domain, remainder taken from reference TRBV28 and TRBJ2-3, is DVKVTQSSRYLVKRTGEKVFLECVQDMDHENMFWYRQDPGLGLRLIYFSYDVKMKEKGDIPEGYSVSREKKERFSLILESASTNQTSMYLCASRPLRTGNTDTQYFGPGTRLTVL.

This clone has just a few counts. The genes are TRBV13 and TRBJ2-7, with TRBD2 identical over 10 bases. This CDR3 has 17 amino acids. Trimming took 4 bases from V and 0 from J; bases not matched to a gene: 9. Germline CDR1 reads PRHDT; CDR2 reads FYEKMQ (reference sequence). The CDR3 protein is CASSSSGSAKNSYEQYF. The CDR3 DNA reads TGTGCCAGCAGCTCTAGCGGGAGCGCGAAAAACTCCTACGAGCAGTACTTC.